Below, 12 T cell receptor beta chains from the same sample are listed, as sequenced in a study of shared clonotypes between healthy human individuals (dated by TCRdb to 2018 to 2021). Library construction relied on the immunoSEQ multiplex PCR assay. In TCRdb, the immuneACCESS table is reduced to in-frame sequences with V and J assigned. These tables do not hold every clone; where another copy was compared, an unresolved V gene accounts for under half, and the others remain unexplained. The sample table contains about 2 million clones; only one count was recorded for roughly 95% of them. The top ten constitute 0.1% to 0.15% of the sample. Material: naive CD4+ T cells sorted from blood. The intended sense of this specimen's cell subset or site label: CD45RA+ positively selected. The receptors were sampled from a man aged 18 to 35 in good health.

The chain recombines TRBV4-2 with TRBJ2-7; perhaps TRBD1 as D (5 bases). Germline V gives CDR1 LGHNA, CDR2 YNFKEQ. The germline V and J ends were trimmed by 5 bases and 1 base, with 15 bases remaining between them. The CDR3 has 15 residues. The CDR3 here is CASSSLGRDSYEQYF. Here the CDR3 DNA reads TGTGCCAGCAGCTCATTAGGCAGGGATTCCTACGAGCAGTACTTC.

V is TRBV4-1 and J is TRBJ1-2; maybe TRBD1 (5 bases). Germline V lookup: CDR1 MGHRA, CDR2 YSYEKL. Between the trimmed V and J ends, which lost 4 bases and 2 bases, there was a span of 17 bases. The CDR3 has 16 residues. The CDR3 here is CASSRGTSSINYGYTF. The CDR3 DNA sequence: TGCGCCAGCAGCCGCGGGACGTCTTCGATAAACTATGGCTACACCTTC.

The chain couples TRBV2 to TRBJ2-4; 8 nucleotides line up with TRBD1. Unmatched junction bases numbered 8, after V lost 7 bases and J lost 6 bases. The CDR3 has 14 amino acids. CDR1 and CDR2 (germline): SNHLY, FYNNEI. The CDR3 DNA reads as TGTGCCAGCACTCTCCAGGGGGCTGGAAACATTCAGTACTTC. Amino acids: CASTLQGAGNIQYF.

In DNA, the CDR3 is TGCGCCAGCAGTGTCGGGGAAAAAGGCACTGAAGCTTTCTTT. Translated: CASSVGEKGTEAFF. V is TRBV10-2 and J is TRBJ1-1; D is uncertain. Germline assignment: CDR1 WSHSY and CDR2 SAAADI. Deletions cut 4 bases from V and 4 bases from J, with 13 bases between. The CDR3 has 14 residues.

V and J are TRBV9 and TRBJ2-5, with D uncertain. Germline lookup yields CDR1 SGDLS and CDR2 YYNGEE. With 4 bases removed from V and 2 bases from J, the gap between germline ends came to 15 bases. CDR3 length equals 15 residues. This CDR3 reads CASSSPMGGQETQYF. The CDR3, as DNA: TGTGCCAGCAGCTCCCCGATGGGCGGACAAGAGACCCAGTACTTC.

The chain is built from TRBV9 and TRBJ1-3; the match to TRBD1 covers 11 bases. Germline V gene lookup returns CDR1 SGDLS and CDR2 YYNGEE. This CDR3 is built from 14 residues. V lost 4 bases and J lost 13; bases outside the gene matches: 10. This CDR3 is CASSMRDRGTQIYF. The CDR3 region has the DNA TGTGCCAGCAGCATGCGGGACAGGGGGACGCAGATATATTTT.

Note on this clone: Other DNA sequences from this sample encode an identical CDR3 as well. This chain uses TRBV30 with TRBJ2-6, with D unclear. Germline CDR1 and CDR2: GTSNPN and SVGIG (reference sequence). CDR3 size: 14 residues. V lost 1 base, J lost 1 base, and 5 bases lay in between. The CDR3 here is CAWSEGSGANVLTF. The CDR3 nucleotides are TGTGCCTGGAGTGAGGGATCTGGGGCCAACGTCCTGACTTTC.

The chain has TRBV30 and TRBJ2-1; D is tentatively TRBD1 or TRBD2 (5 bases each). The CDR3 length is 13 residues. V lost 0 bases and J lost 6, with 9 bases in between. Germline V gene lookup returns CDR1 GTSNPN and CDR2 SVGIG (reference sequence). CDR3 sequence: CAWSVEGSNEQFF. CDR3 sequence (DNA): TGTGCCTGGAGTGTTGAGGGGAGCAATGAGCAGTTCTTC.

A note on this clone: The sample carries other DNA sequences with the same CDR3. The chain couples TRBV19 to TRBJ2-6; D is undetermined. Germline-derived CDR1 and CDR2 are LNHDA and SQIVND (reference sequence). Trimming removed 11 bases from V and 0 bases from J, with 8 bases in between. The CDR3 is made up of 13 amino acids. CDR3 region: CASRNSGANVLTF. In nucleotides, the CDR3 is TGTGCCTCCAGGAACTCTGGGGCCAACGTCCTGACTTTC.

The chain has TRBV19 and TRBJ2-2, with D possibly being TRBD1 (5 bases). Germline lookup yields CDR1 LNHDA and CDR2 SQIVND (reference sequence). This CDR3 comprises 14 residues. V lost 4 bases and J lost 6, with 12 bases in between. DNA of the CDR3: TGTGCCAGTAGTAACCAGGGTATGGCCGGGGAGCTGTTTTTT. This gives the protein CASSNQGMAGELFF. Full variable domain (outside the CDR3, taken from reference TRBV19 and TRBJ2-2): DGGITQSPKYLFRKEGQNVTLSCEQNLNHDAMYWYRQDPGQGLRLIYYSQIVNDFQKGDIAEGYSVSREKKESFPLTVTSAQKNPTAFYLCASSNQGMAGELFFGEGSRLTVL.

The gene calls are TRBV18 and TRBJ2-3; no reliable D call. V shed 0 bases and J shed 4 bases, with 8 bases lying between them. The CDR3 runs 14 residues. Germline V lookup: CDR1 KGHSH, CDR2 LQKENI. CDR3 sequence: CASSPPAAADTQYF. As DNA, the CDR3 is TGTGCCAGCTCACCACCAGCCGCAGCAGATACGCAGTATTTT.

The chain is built from TRBV28 and TRBJ1-1; possibly TRBD1 for D (6 bases). V lost 6 bases and J lost 10, with 15 bases in between. The germline V gene encodes CDR1 MDHEN and CDR2 SYDVKM. The length of the CDR3 is 12 residues. This CDR3 is CASRPQGLGAFF. For the CDR3, the DNA is TGTGCCAGCAGACCACAGGGTTTAGGAGCTTTCTTT.